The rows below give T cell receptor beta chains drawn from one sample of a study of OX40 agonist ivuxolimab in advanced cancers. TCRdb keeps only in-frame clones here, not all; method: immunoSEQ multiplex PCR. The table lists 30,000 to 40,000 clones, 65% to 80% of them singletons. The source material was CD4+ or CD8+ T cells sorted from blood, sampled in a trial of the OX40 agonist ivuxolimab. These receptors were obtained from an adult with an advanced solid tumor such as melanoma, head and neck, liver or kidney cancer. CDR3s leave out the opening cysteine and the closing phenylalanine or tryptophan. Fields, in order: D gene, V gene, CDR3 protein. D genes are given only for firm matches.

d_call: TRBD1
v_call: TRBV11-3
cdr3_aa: ASSLGDRASTDTQY

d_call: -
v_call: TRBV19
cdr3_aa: ASSSGNYGYT

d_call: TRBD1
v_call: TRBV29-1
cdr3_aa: SVATGQGAGYT

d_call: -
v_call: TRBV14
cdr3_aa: ASSQDYSLSGANVLT

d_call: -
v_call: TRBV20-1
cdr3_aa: SALPYGYT

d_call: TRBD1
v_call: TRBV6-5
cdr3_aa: ATQGYPNYGYT

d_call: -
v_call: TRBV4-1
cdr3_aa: ASSQDGRNTGELF

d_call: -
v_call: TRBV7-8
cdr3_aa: ASSLMGFANEKLF

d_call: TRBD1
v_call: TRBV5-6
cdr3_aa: ASSLRAGGYYEQY

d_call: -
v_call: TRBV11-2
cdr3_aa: ASSRDGDGAGYT

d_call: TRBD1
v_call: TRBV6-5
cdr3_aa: ASNGRGTNQPQH

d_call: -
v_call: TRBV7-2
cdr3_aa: ASRRDRRLNTEAF

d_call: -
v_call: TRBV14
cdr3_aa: ASSQVQGISLH

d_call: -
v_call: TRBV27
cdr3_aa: ASSFLGAMAYNEQF

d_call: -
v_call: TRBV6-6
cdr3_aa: ASIPSEGRVVYGYT

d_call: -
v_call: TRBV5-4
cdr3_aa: ASSYNRDTGELF

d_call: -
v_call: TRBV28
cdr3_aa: ASSSPGASNYGYT

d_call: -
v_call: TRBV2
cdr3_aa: ASTLQGETQY

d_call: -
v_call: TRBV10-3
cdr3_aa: AISDANSPLH

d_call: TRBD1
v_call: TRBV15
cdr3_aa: ATSRDTGTGQETQY

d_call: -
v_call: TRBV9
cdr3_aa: ASSVVLGGAAF

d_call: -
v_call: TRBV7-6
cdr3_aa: ASSLAGFEQY

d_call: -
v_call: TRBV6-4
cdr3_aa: ASSDSNRNTEAF

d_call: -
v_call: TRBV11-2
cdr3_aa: ASSLTSGTARKLF

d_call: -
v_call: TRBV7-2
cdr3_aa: ASSLQRGRAGELF

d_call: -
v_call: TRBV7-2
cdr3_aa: ASSLWTDTEAF

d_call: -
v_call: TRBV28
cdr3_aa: ASSRGFNEKLF

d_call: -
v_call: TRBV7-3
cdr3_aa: ASSGGGASVAEAF

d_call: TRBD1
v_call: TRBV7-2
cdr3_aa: ASSSGQGASGELF

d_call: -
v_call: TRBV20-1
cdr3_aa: SAARRDTQY

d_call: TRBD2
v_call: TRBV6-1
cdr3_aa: ASIGLAGGRGTQY

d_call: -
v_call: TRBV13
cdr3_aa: ASSLVGATGDEQF

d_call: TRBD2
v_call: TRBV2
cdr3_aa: ARLRPGLAIDEQF

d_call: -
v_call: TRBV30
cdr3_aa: AWSVELNTEAF

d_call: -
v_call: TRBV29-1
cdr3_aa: SVESDIPPDTQY

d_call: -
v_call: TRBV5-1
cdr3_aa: ASSLWSGEFRGLADTQY

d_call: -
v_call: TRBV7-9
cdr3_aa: ASSPPGHYYGYT

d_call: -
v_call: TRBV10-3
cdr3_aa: AINSRSTGTGANVLT

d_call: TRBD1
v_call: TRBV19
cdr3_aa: ASSLGQGNSEAF

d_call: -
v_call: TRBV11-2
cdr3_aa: ASSQLGVGETQY

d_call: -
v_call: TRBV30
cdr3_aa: AWSGDTQYNSPLH

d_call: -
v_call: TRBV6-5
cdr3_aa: ASSYALQRDEQF

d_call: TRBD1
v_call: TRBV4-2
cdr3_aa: ASSSGGENSPLH

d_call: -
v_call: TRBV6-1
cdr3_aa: ASSDFEGTGYT

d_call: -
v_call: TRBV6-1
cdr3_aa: ASSKNFQETQY

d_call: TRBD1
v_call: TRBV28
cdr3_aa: ASSPPSTGGARQPQH

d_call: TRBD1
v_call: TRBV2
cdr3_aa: ASSTQGVGELF

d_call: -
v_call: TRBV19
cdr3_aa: ASSIQGRDQPQH

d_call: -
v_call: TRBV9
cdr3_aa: ASSPGVGASNQPQH